This T cell receptor beta chain is drawn from a study of blood T cell repertoires in COVID-19. Study information: T cells, B-cell-depleted T cells, or PBMCs provided the cDNA or gDNA that served as material.

The V and J ends lost 4 bases and 3 bases respectively, with 21 bases between them. CDR1 and CDR2 (germline): MNHEY, SMNVEV (reference sequence). CDR3 length: 18 amino acids. Participant-given clinical history determined each cohort assignment. Original analysis: From reference gene primer amplification, estimates of nucleated cell counts were derived. The method was immunoSEQ multiplex PCR; TCRdb's version includes in-frame clones alone and lacks a portion of them. That table furnishes V, J and clone size, whereas the DNA furnished D and trimming. The sample lists about 330,000 clones, nearly 90% occurring once.

Sample: PBMCs or T cells enriched from blood (not recorded which). This rearrangement joins TRBV27 to TRBJ1-4, with D uncertain. The receptor's source is a woman in her twenties or thirties who had recovered from COVID-19. Here the CDR3 reads CASSSIPWAPAANEKLFF. The CDR3 DNA reads TGTGCCAGCAGTTCCATACCCTGGGCCCCAGCAGCTAATGAAAAACTGTTTTTT.